This T cell receptor beta chain is from a study of beta chain features in type 1 diabetes (dated by TCRdb to between 2017 and 2018). For the wider study: Mean age, gender distribution, total cell number and subset yield did not differ between patients and healthy donors. Regulatory and stem cell-like memory subsets were isolated from only 8 patients and 8 healthy donors, whereas naive and central memory subsets came from all 28 donors. The study compared TCRB repertoires of sorted circulating CD4+ T cell subsets between recently diagnosed type 1 diabetes patients and matched healthy donors. A total of approximately 110,000,000 sorted cells were examined across all samples, and a strong correlation was observed between cell number per subset and RNA yield. Findings and caveats that apply to the study as a whole: Fewer insertions and more nucleotide deletions at VDJ recombination sites were observed in patients with type 1 diabetes, implying thymic rearrangement abnormalities. Type 1 diabetes patients showed a moderate but significant shortening of TCRB CDR3 length in all four CD4+ subsets. Because cDNA was sequenced instead of genomic DNA, highly expressing activated cells could be over-represented, though the groups showed no difference in activation or CD3 levels. The naive, central memory and regulatory TCRB repertoires appeared to resemble one another more closely among patients than among healthy donors. PCR may preferentially amplify shorter templates, but because patient and control samples were amplified and corrected together, any resulting skew would affect both groups equally. Because the HLA sub-analyses included only small numbers of individuals, any influence of HLA type on TCRB rearrangement was left unresolved.

Turning to this clone: The clone's antigen remains unknown. Base qualities are not at hand, and no much larger clone is one base apart.

The CDR3 starts with the cysteine, ends with the phenylalanine, and has 14 residues. The kept DNA is CDR3 alone, 42 bases in frame from the first base. The entire isolated RNA was reverse transcribed using the High Capacity cDNA Reverse Transcription Kit, and thus expressed TCRB transcripts were sequenced. Survey-depth immunoSEQ sequencing was performed on stem cell-like memory T cell samples, with an average of about 940,000 total reads per sample. After sorted cells were lysed in RLT buffer, RNA was extracted with DNase-treated RNeasy Micro or Mini kits, with the choice depending on cell number. To prevent cross-contamination, each cell subset was processed individually, whereas patient and healthy donor samples were processed jointly. Using the immunoSEQ multiplex PCR, TCRB sequences were amplified from cDNA into 87-bp fragments spanning the CDR3 region. Amplicons were sequenced on the Illumina HiSeq platform. Under the source paper's analysis protocol: PCR bias was computationally corrected using synthetic template baselines, reads within Hamming distance 2 were collapsed, and singletons that could not be merged were discarded. By aligning reads against IMGT, V, D and J genes, CDR3 length, and insertions or deletions at six rearrangement sites were assigned. Within each subset, clonotype counts were normalized to the number of sorted cells before true diversity and Gini coefficients were calculated with the tcR R package. The overlap coefficient, calculated on TCRB nucleotide sequences, was used to quantify repertoire sharing. TCRdb's version of the immuneACCESS table is confined to in-frame rearrangements and falls short of the full clone set. An unresolved V gene accounts for under half of the shortfall where checked; the remainder is of unknown origin. Clone size and V and J calls were adopted from that table, with D and trimming inferred from the DNA. In this sample the table shows approximately 40,000 clones, approximately 49% of which occur a single time. The ten largest clones represent about 0.25% of the sample.

Each donor gave one peripheral blood draw, approximately 0.11 L on average, collected into heparinised tubes. A BD FACSAria II was used to sort naive, central memory, regulatory and stem cell-like memory CD4+ T cells with a panel that included CD45RO, CCR7, CD25, CD127, CD95 and CD27. A purity above 98% was achieved for all sorted populations. Right away, PBMCs were isolated by Lymphoprep density gradient centrifugation and were stained directly, with no culture step. To minimize batch effects, samples were stained and sorted in pairs, one healthy donor with one patient per experiment. The sequencing sample was made of stem cell memory CD4+ T cells from blood. Interpreted using the paper, the cell subset or site label stands for: stem cell-like memory CD4+ T cells. The chain couples TRBV21-1 to TRBJ2-7; no check of the table's D call, TRBD2, against the DNA was made. TRBV21-1 corresponds to a pseudogene. The TCR sequence derives from a woman aged 25-40 years in good health. The CDR3 reads CASRAWTSEYEQYF. In nucleotide form, the sequence is TGTGCCAGCAGGGCCTGGACTAGCGAATACGAGCAGTACTTC.